This T cell receptor beta chain was identified during a study of control samples from healthy donors and cancer patients. This CDR3 has 13 residues. CDR1 and CDR2 from the germline V gene are LGHDT and YNNKEL (reference sequence). The V end lost 1 base, the J end lost 4 bases, and 8 bases lay between the germline ends. Generated by immunoSEQ multiplex PCR, the TCRdb table keeps only in-frame clones and is missing some. The sample holds over 30,000 clones; 70% to 90% are singletons and the top ten take 1.5% to 2%. This receptor was obtained from a woman between 40 and 55 years old with lung cancer. This sequence joins TRBV3-1 (or the pseudogene TRBV3-2) and TRBJ2-7; D perhaps matches TRBD2 (5 bases). Sequences were obtained from PBMCs. CDR3 region: CASSQGTGYEQYF. In DNA form, the CDR3 reads TGTGCCAGCAGCCAAGGTACGGGGTACGAGCAGTACTTC.